This T cell receptor beta chain was recorded in a study of post-analysis software for immune sequencing data. Study results and limitations: F measure showed strong co-clustering of same-batch samples.

Prepared libraries of TCR beta cDNA carried unique molecular identifiers. One entry per CDR3 protein results from TCRdb running MiXCR on the PCR reads. The data hold roughly 580,000 distinct CDR3 sequences, with about 40% observed a single time. On this clonotype itself: Its antigen is undetermined.

The sequence was obtained from a girl between 10 and 17 years old with multiple sclerosis. Specimen: blood.

CDR3 in amino acids: CASSQAGTVGYTF. The CDR3 DNA reads TGTGCCAGCAGCCAAGCGGGGACCGTTGGCTACACCTTC. V usage is TRBV3-1 and J usage is TRBJ1-2; D is possibly TRBD1 (5 bases). Trimming cost V 1 base and J 7 bases, with 10 bases left between them. Germline V gene lookup returns CDR1 LGHDT and CDR2 YNNKEL (reference sequence). The CDR3 is 13 residues long.